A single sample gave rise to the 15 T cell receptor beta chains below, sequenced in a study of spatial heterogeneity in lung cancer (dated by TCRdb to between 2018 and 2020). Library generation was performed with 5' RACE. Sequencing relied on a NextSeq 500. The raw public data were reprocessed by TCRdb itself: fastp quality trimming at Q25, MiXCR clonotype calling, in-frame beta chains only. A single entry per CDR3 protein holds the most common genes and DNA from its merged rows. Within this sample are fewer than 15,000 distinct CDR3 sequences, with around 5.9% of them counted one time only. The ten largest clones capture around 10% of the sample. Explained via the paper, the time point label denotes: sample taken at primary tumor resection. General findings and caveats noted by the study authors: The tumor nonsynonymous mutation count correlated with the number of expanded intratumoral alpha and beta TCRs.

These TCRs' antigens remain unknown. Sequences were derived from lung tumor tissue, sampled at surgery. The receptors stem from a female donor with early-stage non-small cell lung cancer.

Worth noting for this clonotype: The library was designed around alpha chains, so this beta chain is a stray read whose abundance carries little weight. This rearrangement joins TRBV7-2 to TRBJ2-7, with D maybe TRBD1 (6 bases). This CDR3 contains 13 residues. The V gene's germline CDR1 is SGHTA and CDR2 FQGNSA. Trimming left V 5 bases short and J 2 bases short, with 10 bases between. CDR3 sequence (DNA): TGTGCCAGCAGCATCGGGACACCCTACGAGCAGTACTTC. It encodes CASSIGTPYEQYF.

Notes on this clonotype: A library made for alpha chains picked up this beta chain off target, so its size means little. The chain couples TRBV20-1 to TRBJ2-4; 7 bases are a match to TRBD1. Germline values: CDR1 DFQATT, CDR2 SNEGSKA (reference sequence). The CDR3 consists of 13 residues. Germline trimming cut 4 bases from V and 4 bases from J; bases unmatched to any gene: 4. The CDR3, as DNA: TGCAGTGCTACGAGGACAGGAAAAAACATTCAGTACTTC. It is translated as CSATRTGKNIQYF.

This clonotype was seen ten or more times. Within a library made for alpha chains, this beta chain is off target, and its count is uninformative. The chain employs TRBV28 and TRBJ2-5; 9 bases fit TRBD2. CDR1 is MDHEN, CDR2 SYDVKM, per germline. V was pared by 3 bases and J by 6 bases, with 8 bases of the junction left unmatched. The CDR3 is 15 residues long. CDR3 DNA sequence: TGTGCCAGCAGTTTCGGCGGGGGGGAAGGGAAGACCCAGTACTTC. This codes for CASSFGGGEGKTQYF.

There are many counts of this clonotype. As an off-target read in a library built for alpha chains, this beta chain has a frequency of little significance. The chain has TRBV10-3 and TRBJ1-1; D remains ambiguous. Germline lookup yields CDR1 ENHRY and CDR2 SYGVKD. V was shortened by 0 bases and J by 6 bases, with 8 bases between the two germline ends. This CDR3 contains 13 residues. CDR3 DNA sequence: TGTGCCATCAGTGAGTCTTTGAGGGCTGAAGCTTTCTTT. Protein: CAISESLRAEAFF.

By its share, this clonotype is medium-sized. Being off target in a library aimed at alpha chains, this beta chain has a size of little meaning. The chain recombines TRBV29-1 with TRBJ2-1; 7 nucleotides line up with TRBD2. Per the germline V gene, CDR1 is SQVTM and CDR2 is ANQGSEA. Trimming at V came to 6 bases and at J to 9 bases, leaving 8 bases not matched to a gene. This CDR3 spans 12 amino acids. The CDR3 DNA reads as TGCAGCGTGGGAGGGAGTTCTGGTGAGCAGTTCTTC. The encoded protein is CSVGGSSGEQFF.

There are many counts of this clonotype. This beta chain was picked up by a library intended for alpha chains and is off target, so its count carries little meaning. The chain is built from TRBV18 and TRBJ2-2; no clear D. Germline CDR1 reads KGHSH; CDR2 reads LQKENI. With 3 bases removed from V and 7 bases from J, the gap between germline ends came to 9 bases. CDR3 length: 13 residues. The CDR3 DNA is TGTGCCAGCTCACCTCAAGTGGGCGGGGAGCTGTTTTTT. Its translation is CASSPQVGGELFF.

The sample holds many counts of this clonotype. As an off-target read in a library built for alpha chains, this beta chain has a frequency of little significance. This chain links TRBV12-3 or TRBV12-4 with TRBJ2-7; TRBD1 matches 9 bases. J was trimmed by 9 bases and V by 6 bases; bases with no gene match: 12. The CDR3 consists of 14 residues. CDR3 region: CASSVSGTGFTQYF. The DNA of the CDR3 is TGTGCCAGCAGCGTTTCTGGGACAGGGTTTACGCAGTACTTC.

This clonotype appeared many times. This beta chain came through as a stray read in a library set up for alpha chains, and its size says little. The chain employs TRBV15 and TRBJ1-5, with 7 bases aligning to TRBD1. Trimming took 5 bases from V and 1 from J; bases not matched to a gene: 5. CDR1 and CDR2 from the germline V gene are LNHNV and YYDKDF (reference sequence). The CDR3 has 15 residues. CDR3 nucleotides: TGTGCCACCAGCGGGGCAGGGGGGAGCAATCAGCCCCAGCATTTT. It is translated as CATSGAGGSNQPQHF.

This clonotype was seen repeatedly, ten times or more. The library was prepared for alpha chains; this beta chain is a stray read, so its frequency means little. CDR3 residues: CSAPSRQVGSNQPQHF. CDR3 DNA sequence: TGCAGTGCTCCCTCACGACAGGTAGGGAGCAATCAGCCCCAGCATTTT. The rearrangement links TRBV20-1 to TRBJ1-5, with D possibly being TRBD1 (6 bases). The CDR3 spans 16 residues. Germline V CDR1 and CDR2: DFQATT, SNEGSKA (reference sequence). V lost 5 bases and J 1 base, leaving 18 bases between the germline ends.

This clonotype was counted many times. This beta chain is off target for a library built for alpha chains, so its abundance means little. The CDR3 here is CASARGGQSYNSPLHF. The CDR3 coding sequence is TGTGCCAGCGCACGCGGGGGTCAATCCTATAATTCACCCCTCCACTTT. The V and J genes are TRBV6-5 and TRBJ1-6; D possibly corresponds to TRBD1 (5 bases). Germline assignment: CDR1 MNHEY and CDR2 SVGAGI. V gave up 8 bases and J gave up 1 base, with 15 bases separating them. The length of the CDR3 is 16 residues.

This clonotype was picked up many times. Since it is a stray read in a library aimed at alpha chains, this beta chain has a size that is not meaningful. The CDR3 loop reads CASSPGGLAGEQFF. The CDR3 DNA sequence: TGTGCCAGCTCACCAGGAGGATTGGCCGGTGAGCAGTTCTTC. This rearrangement joins TRBV18 to TRBJ2-1, with a tentative D call TRBD2 (5 bases). Trimming removed 2 bases at V and 9 bases at J, with 14 bases between. Looked up from germline, CDR1 is KGHSH and CDR2 is LQKENI. The length of the CDR3 is 14 residues.

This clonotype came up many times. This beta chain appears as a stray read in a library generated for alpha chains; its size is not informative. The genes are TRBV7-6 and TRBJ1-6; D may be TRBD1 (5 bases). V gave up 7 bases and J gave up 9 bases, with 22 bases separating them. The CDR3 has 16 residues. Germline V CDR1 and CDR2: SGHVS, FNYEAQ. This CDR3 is CASICLGRVERSPLHF. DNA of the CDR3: TGTGCCAGCATCTGTTTGGGCAGGGTTGAACGTTCACCCCTCCACTTT.

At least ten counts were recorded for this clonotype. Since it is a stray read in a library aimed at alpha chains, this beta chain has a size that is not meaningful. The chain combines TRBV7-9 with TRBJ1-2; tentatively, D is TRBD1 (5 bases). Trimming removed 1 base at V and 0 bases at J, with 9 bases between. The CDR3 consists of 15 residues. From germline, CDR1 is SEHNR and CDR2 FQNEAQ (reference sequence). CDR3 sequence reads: CASSLGTNTNYGYTF. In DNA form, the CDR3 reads TGTGCCAGCAGCTTAGGGACAAATACTAACTATGGCTACACCTTC.

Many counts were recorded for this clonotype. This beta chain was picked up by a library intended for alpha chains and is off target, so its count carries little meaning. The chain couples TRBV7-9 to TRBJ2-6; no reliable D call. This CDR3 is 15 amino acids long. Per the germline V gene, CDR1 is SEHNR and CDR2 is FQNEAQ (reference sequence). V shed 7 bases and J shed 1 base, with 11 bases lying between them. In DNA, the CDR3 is TGTGCCAGCACCCCCGTCGGATCTGGGGCCAACGTCCTGACTTTC. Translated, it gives CASTPVGSGANVLTF.

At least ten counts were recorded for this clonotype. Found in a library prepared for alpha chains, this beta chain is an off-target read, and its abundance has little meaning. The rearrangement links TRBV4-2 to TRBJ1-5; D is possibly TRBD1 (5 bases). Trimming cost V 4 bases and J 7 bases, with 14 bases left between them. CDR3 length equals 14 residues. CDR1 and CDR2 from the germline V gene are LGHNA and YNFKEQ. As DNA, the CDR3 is TGTGCCAGCAGCCTTAGGGGAAAGGAGCAGCCCCAGCATTTT. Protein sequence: CASSLRGKEQPQHF.